Presented here are 25 T cell receptor beta chains from one specimen sequenced in a study of metastatic and nonmetastatic thyroid tumors. Patients underwent thyroid surgery, and none had received any treatment before it. TCRdb re-processed the PCR reads through MiXCR. The sample includes about 53,000 clones, around 20% of them seen just once. The sample consisted of blood. The source is a female donor with papillary thyroid cancer or a benign thyroid nodule (not recorded which). Some clones in this sample may be carry-over from other donors' samples.

This clone was observed many times. J is TRBJ2-7 and V is TRBV10-3; D is tentatively TRBD1 or TRBD2 (5 bases each). Trimming cost V 6 bases and J 0 bases, with 9 bases left between them. Germline values: CDR1 ENHRY, CDR2 SYGVKD. The CDR3 has 13 amino acids. CDR3 amino acids: CAISRGPSYEQYF. CDR3 DNA sequence: TGTGCCATCAGCCGGGGCCCCTCCTACGAGCAGTACTTC.

Worth noting for this clone: A much larger clonotype is one base distant, so this may be a read error. The chain is built from TRBV29-1 and TRBJ2-2; D is undetermined. The CDR3 totals 14 residues. Looked up from germline, CDR1 is SQVTM and CDR2 is ANQGSEA. In DNA, the CDR3 is TGCAGCGTTGAAGTGCAAGCGAACACCTGGGAGCTGTTTTTT. It codes for CSVEVQANTWELFF.

Many counts were recorded for this clone. V usage is TRBV9 and J usage is TRBJ1-6; 8 bases map to TRBD1. J gave up 6 bases and V 0 bases, and 2 bases lay outside the gene matches. CDR3 length: 15 amino acids. Germline CDR1 and CDR2: SGDLS and YYNGEE. The chain's CDR3 is CASSVVDRGNSPLHF. CDR3 sequence (DNA): TGTGCCAGCAGCGTAGTAGACAGGGGTAATTCACCCCTCCACTTT.

Comment on this clone: Possible read error: a much larger clone is one base away. V usage is TRBV19 and J usage is TRBJ2-3; 9 bases fit TRBD1. V trimming: 11 bases; J trimming: 3 bases; junction bases outside the gene matches: 6. CDR1 is LNHDA, CDR2 SQIVND, per germline (reference sequence). The CDR3 sequence is 13 residues long. The CDR3 here is CASRDRATDTQYF. The CDR3 DNA reads TGTGCCTCCCGGGACAGGGCTACAGATACGCAGTATTTT.

Details on this clone: Since a much larger clone is just one base distant, this may be a read error. The rearrangement uses TRBV12-3 or TRBV12-4 and TRBJ2-1, with D perhaps TRBD2 (6 bases). Deletions cut 11 bases from V and 3 bases from J, with 20 bases between. The CDR3 loop spans 15 amino acids. Here the CDR3 DNA reads TGTGCCGGCATCCTCCCCGCGGGAATCTACAATGAGCAGTTCTTC. Translated: CAGILPAGIYNEQFF.

In the case of this clone: The junction and the germline gene differ at one end; a read error may be behind it. V gene TRBV20-1 combines with J gene TRBJ2-1; D call uncertain. The CDR3 length is 12 residues. CDR1 is DFQATT, CDR2 SNEGSKA, per germline (reference sequence). In DNA, the CDR3 is TGCAGTGCTAGTATCCAGTTTAATGGGCAGTTCTTC. This sequence encodes CSASIQFNGQFF.

This clone was observed many times. The genes are TRBV12-3 or TRBV12-4 and TRBJ1-1; 8 nucleotides agree with TRBD1. This CDR3 spans 16 amino acids. V shed 2 bases and J 0 bases; nucleotides not matched to a gene: 5. The CDR3 spells CASSLYQGAMNTEAFF. The CDR3 bases are TGTGCCAGCAGTTTATACCAGGGGGCGATGAACACTGAAGCTTTCTTT.

This clone was picked up a small number of times. Germline is not matched at one junction end, which may reflect a read error. The chain has TRBV28 and TRBJ2-7; 10 bases align to TRBD1. The CDR3 length is 14 residues. Germline CDR1 and CDR2: MDHEN and SYDVKM. CDR3 sequence (DNA): TGTGCCAGCACCTTGGGGACAGGGGTCTCCGAGCATTACTTC. It is translated as CASTLGTGVSEHYF.

This clone was counted many times. The chain links TRBV28 to TRBJ2-1; TRBD1 might be the D (5 bases). Trimming stripped 6 bases from V and 4 bases from J, with 7 bases between. Germline CDR1 MDHEN, CDR2 SYDVKM. The CDR3 has 12 amino acids. The CDR3 DNA reads TGTGCCAGCAGAACAGGATACAATGAGCAGTTCTTC. This gives the protein CASRTGYNEQFF.

The sample holds one count of this clone. Mismatch with germline at one junction end may stem from a read error. The chain joins TRBV24-1 to TRBJ1-2, with D tentatively TRBD1 (5 bases). CDR1 and CDR2 from the germline V gene are KGHDR and SFDVKD. This CDR3 is built from 15 residues. CDR3: CATSLTGDAKYGYTF. In DNA, the CDR3 is TGTGCCACCAGCTTAACTGGGGACGCTAAGTATGGCTACACCTTC.

In its sample, this clone was seen many times. As DNA, the CDR3 is TGTGCCAGCAGCCCGACTGGGACCTACAATGAGCAGTTCTTC. Amino acids: CASSPTGTYNEQFF. The rearrangement uses TRBV13 and TRBJ2-1; D unresolved. This CDR3 is 14 amino acids long. Per the germline V gene, CDR1 is PRHDT and CDR2 is FYEKMQ (reference sequence). Between the trimmed V and J ends, which lost 5 bases and 2 bases, there was a span of 10 bases.

This clone was counted at least ten times. The sample carries other DNA sequences with the same CDR3. The chain carries TRBV27 and TRBJ1-6; 7 bases are shared with TRBD1. The CDR3 runs to 15 residues. Germline loops: CDR1 MNHEY, CDR2 SMNVEV (reference sequence). J was trimmed by 8 bases and V by 5 bases; bases with no gene match: 9. In DNA, the CDR3 is TGTGCCAGCAGTCCGAGGGGGCGCTCGGATTCACCCCTCCACTTT. Its translation is CASSPRGRSDSPLHF.

This clone was seen many times. The J gene is TRBJ2-3, the V gene TRBV20-1; possibly TRBD2 for D (6 bases). Germline V lookup: CDR1 DFQATT, CDR2 SNEGSKA (reference sequence). Trimming cost V 6 bases and J 0 bases, with 19 bases left between them. This CDR3 comprises 16 residues. CDR3 region: CSALAYQQASTDTQYF. The CDR3 DNA sequence: TGCAGTGCACTAGCATACCAACAAGCTAGCACAGATACGCAGTATTTT.

This clone was picked up many times. The chain joins TRBV19 to TRBJ2-7, with TRBD2 matching over 11 bases. This CDR3 has 14 residues. Germline CDR1 LNHDA, CDR2 SQIVND (reference sequence). V dropped 5 bases and J dropped 4; count of bases not matched to a gene: 4. CDR3 amino acids: CASSGTSGIYEQYF. CDR3 DNA sequence: TGTGCCAGTAGTGGGACTAGCGGAATATACGAGCAGTACTTC.

This clone was observed at least ten times. Other DNA sequences within the sample encode an identical CDR3. V usage is TRBV5-1 and J usage is TRBJ2-7, with D hard to call. V dropped 4 bases and J dropped 6 bases, with 14 bases sitting between them. Looked up from germline, CDR1 is SGHRS and CDR2 is YFSETQ. CDR3 size: 13 residues. The DNA for the CDR3 is TGCGCCAGCAGCCTGGACGGGTATCGCGAGCAGTACTTC. Translation gives CASSLDGYREQYF.

This clone was recorded at least ten times. This may be a read error, as it is one base from a much larger clone. This sequence joins TRBV2 and TRBJ1-2; D call uncertain. CDR1 is SNHLY and CDR2 is FYNNEI in the germline V gene. The CDR3 runs to 13 residues. The V end was cut by 11 bases, the J end by 7 bases, with 20 bases between. This CDR3 reads CARARQEDSGYTF. As DNA, the CDR3 is TGTGCCCGCGCGCGTCAGGAGGATTCTGGCTACACCTTC. The full variable domain, in which reference TRBV2 and TRBJ1-2 provide the parts outside the CDR3, is EPEVTQTPSHQVTQMGQEVILRCVPISNHLYFYWYRQILGQKVEFLVSFYNNEISEKSEIFDDQFSVERPDGSNFTLKIRSTKLEDSAMYFCARARQEDSGYTFGSGTRLTVV.

There are many counts of this clone. Other DNA sequences within the sample encode an identical CDR3. The gene calls are TRBV9 and TRBJ2-1; 9 positions agree with TRBD2. The CDR3 has 17 residues. Germline CDR1 SGDLS, CDR2 YYNGEE. V trimming: 0 bases; J trimming: 4 bases; junction bases outside the gene matches: 8. CDR3 DNA sequence: TGTGCCAGCAGCGTAGAGAGAGGGGCGGGAGGGTACAATGAGCAGTTCTTC. Translating it yields CASSVERGAGGYNEQFF.

In this sample, this clone turned up many times. The chain couples TRBV11-2 to TRBJ2-1; D tentatively reads TRBD1 or TRBD2 (5 bases each). The CDR3 covers 15 residues. Trimming removed 5 bases from V and 6 bases from J, with 17 bases in between. In germline, CDR1 is SGHAT, CDR2 FQNNGV. CDR3 loop: CASSLRDGGANEQFF. The CDR3 coding sequence is TGTGCCAGCAGCCTCCGGGACGGCGGCGCCAATGAGCAGTTCTTC.

A word on this clone: This may be a read error: a much more frequent sequence differs by one nucleotide. The chain couples TRBV5-4 to TRBJ2-5, with a tentative D call TRBD2 (6 bases). Germline CDR1 reads SGHNT; CDR2 reads YYREEE (reference sequence). The CDR3 totals 15 residues. The V and J ends lost 6 bases and 4 bases respectively, with 19 bases between them. The CDR3 loop reads CASKSAGGVGETQYF. CDR3 DNA sequence: TGTGCCAGCAAAAGTGCTGGAGGGGTGGGAGAGACCCAGTACTTC.

The table lists this clone with many counts. J is TRBJ2-7 and V is TRBV7-9, with D unclear. From germline, CDR1 is SEHNR and CDR2 FQNEAQ (reference sequence). CDR3 length: 15 residues. The V and J ends lost 6 bases and 2 bases respectively, with 17 bases between them. The chain's CDR3 is CASSLALGSTYEQYF. In DNA, the CDR3 is TGTGCCAGCAGTCTCGCCCTGGGTTCGACCTACGAGCAGTACTTC.

This clone was detected ten times or more. V usage is TRBV20-1 and J usage is TRBJ1-5; the match to TRBD1 covers 8 bases. Looked up from germline, CDR1 is DFQATT and CDR2 is SNEGSKA (reference sequence). Trimming at V came to 3 bases and at J to 5 bases, leaving 3 bases not matched to a gene. This CDR3 region has 13 residues. The CDR3 DNA follows: TGCAGTGCTAGGTTACAGGGGGATCAGCCCCAGCATTTT. Its protein is CSARLQGDQPQHF.

This clone appeared many times. V is TRBV7-8 and J is TRBJ2-7; TRBD2 aligns across 16 bases. V gave up 1 base and J gave up 5 bases; unmatched junction bases: 8. This CDR3 region has 18 residues. CDR1 is SGHVS, CDR2 FQNEAQ, per germline. CDR3 DNA: TGTGCCAGCAGCTTAGTCTCTGGGACTAGCGGGAGGGGCAACGAGCAGTACTTC. The encoded protein is CASSLVSGTSGRGNEQYF.

This clone was counted ten times or more. The chain carries TRBV19 and TRBJ2-3; tentatively, D is TRBD1 or TRBD2 (8 bases each). The CDR3 is made up of 14 amino acids. Between the trimmed V and J ends, which lost 8 bases and 10 bases, there was a span of 22 bases. Germline loops: CDR1 LNHDA, CDR2 SQIVND (reference sequence). The CDR3 DNA reads TGTGCCAGTTGGGCAGGGGGCGGCGGGGGGTCGCAGTATTTT. Protein product: CASWAGGGGGSQYF.

Comments on this clone: Sequence at one end of the junction differs from germline and may be a read error. The chain combines TRBV5-1 with TRBJ2-3; D is uncertain. CDR1 and CDR2 from the germline V gene are SGHRS and YFSETQ. The CDR3 has 15 residues. The CDR3 loop reads CASSFGPQSTDTQYF. DNA of the CDR3: TGCGCGAGCAGCTTCGGTCCGCAGAGCACAGATACGCAGTATTTT.

This clone was detected many times. The CDR3, as DNA: TGCAGTGCTCCTGGACAGGCCTTCTATGGCTACACCTTC. The encoded protein is CSAPGQAFYGYTF. The chain carries TRBV20-1 and TRBJ1-2, with 7 bases aligning to TRBD1. The germline CDR1 and CDR2 sequences are DFQATT and SNEGSKA (reference sequence). V shed 5 bases, J shed 4 bases, and the junction held 7 bases outside the gene matches. The CDR3 runs to 13 residues.